This TCR beta chain was obtained from a study of tumor-infiltrating lymphocytes in glioblastoma multiforme. Three nested ARM-PCR rounds with V-beta and C-beta primers built TCRB libraries. Via MiXCR, TCRdb re-called the multiplex PCR reads, giving one row per CDR3 protein. The table shows about 32,000 distinct CDR3 sequences, with approximately 66% occurring only once. Of note for this clonotype: The antigen is unknown.

The CDR3 totals 14 residues. In germline, CDR1 is DFQATT, CDR2 SNEGSKA (reference sequence). The ends were cut back, 5 bases at V and 1 base at J, with 15 bases in the middle. Overall study results and limits: Unequal TCR RNA per T cell might skew measured clone sizes. The TCR and somatic mutation analysis included just one glioblastoma patient.

The source material was brain tumor tissue. The chain combines TRBV20-1 with TRBJ2-7; D may be TRBD1 (6 bases). The receptor's source is a male donor with glioblastoma. CDR3 loop: CSARQTGSSYEQYF. The CDR3 bases are TGCAGTGCTCGCCAAACAGGGTCATCCTACGAGCAGTACTTC.